One and the same sample provided the 17 T cell receptor beta chains below, sequenced in a study of beta chain features in type 1 diabetes. These receptors have no identified antigens. Expressed TCRB transcripts were sequenced after all isolated RNA was converted to cDNA. The assay was immunoSEQ multiplex PCR, and TCRdb's table has in-frame clones only and misses some. The sample holds about 52,000 clones; 35% to 50% are singletons and the top ten take roughly 1.5%. Study-level points and caveats: TCRB CDR3s from Type 1 diabetes patients were moderately but significantly shorter in all four CD4+ subsets.

Material: Tregs from blood. The receptors stem from a man between 25 and 39 years old with type 1 diabetes.

This clone showed up just a few times. The chain combines TRBV6-6 with TRBJ1-5; 7 bases match TRBD1. The CDR3 spans 14 residues. Losses at the gene ends were 6 bases for V and 4 bases for J; bases not matched to a gene: 6. Germline CDR1 is MNHNY and CDR2 is SVGAGI (reference sequence). The CDR3 region is CASSHRDRNQPQHF. For the CDR3, the DNA is TGTGCCAGCAGCCACCGGGACAGAAATCAGCCCCAGCATTTT.

This clone came up a few times. V gene TRBV28 combines with J gene TRBJ2-1; TRBD2 matches at 11 bases. The germline gives CDR1 MDHEN, CDR2 SYDVKM. This CDR3 is built from 17 residues. Losses at the gene ends were 2 bases for V and 8 bases for J; bases not matched to a gene: 11. The CDR3 reads CASSLGTSGFLSDEQFF. DNA for the CDR3: TGTGCCAGCAGTTTAGGGACTAGCGGATTTTTATCGGATGAGCAGTTCTTC.

J is TRBJ2-5 and V is TRBV7-8, with TRBD2 matching over 7 bases. Germline CDR1 and CDR2: SGHVS and FQNEAQ. Unmatched junction bases numbered 11, after V lost 5 bases and J lost 2 bases. The CDR3 is 16 residues long. The CDR3 region is CASSQTLLAFQETQYF. The DNA of the CDR3 is TGTGCCAGCAGCCAAACCTTACTAGCGTTTCAAGAGACCCAGTACTTC.

The chain combines TRBV5-1 with TRBJ1-1; TRBD1 is a possible D gene (5 bases). The ends were cut back, 0 bases at V and 0 bases at J, with 12 bases in the middle. The CDR3 spans 16 residues. In germline, CDR1 is SGHRS, CDR2 YFSETQ. The CDR3 loop reads CASSLDGRGMNTEAFF. Written as DNA, the CDR3 is TGCGCCAGCAGCTTGGATGGTAGGGGAATGAACACTGAAGCTTTCTTT.

This clone was seen a few times. This CDR3 is CASSPGQDYEQYF. CDR3 nucleotides: TGTGCCAGCTCACCAGGGCAGGACTACGAGCAGTACTTC. This chain connects TRBV18 to TRBJ2-7; no firm D call. The V end lost 2 bases, the J end lost 3 bases, and 8 bases lay between the germline ends. The CDR3 loop spans 13 amino acids. From germline, CDR1 is KGHSH and CDR2 LQKENI.

There are a few counts of this clone. The CDR3 coding sequence is TGTGCCAGCAGCTTCCAGGGGCGTGAGCAGTACTTC. It is translated as CASSFQGREQYF. The rearrangement links TRBV7-3 to TRBJ2-7; TRBD1 is a possible D gene (6 bases). V was clipped by 3 bases and J by 7 bases, with 10 bases between them. Germline loops: CDR1 SGHTA, CDR2 FQGTGA. The CDR3 extends over 12 amino acids.

The chain couples TRBV12-5 to TRBJ2-7; D is ambiguous. The V end was cut by 4 bases, the J end by 3 bases, with 7 bases between. CDR3 length: 12 residues. In germline, CDR1 is LGHNT, CDR2 FRNRAP. In DNA, the CDR3 is TGTGCTAGTGGTTCCTCTTTCTACGAGCAGTACTTC. As protein: CASGSSFYEQYF.

The genes are TRBV6-5 and TRBJ1-1, with D maybe TRBD1 (5 bases). The V end lost 0 bases, the J end lost 1 base, and 9 bases lay between the germline ends. The CDR3 length is 15 residues. Looked up from germline, CDR1 is MNHEY and CDR2 is SVGAGI. For the CDR3, the DNA is TGTGCCAGCAGTTACTCGCGACAGCAGAACACTGAAGCTTTCTTT. Translating gives CASSYSRQQNTEAFF.

DNA of the CDR3: TGTGCCAGCTCACCGACAGGGTCTCAAGAGACCCAGTACTTC. This encodes CASSPTGSQETQYF. The chain links TRBV18 to TRBJ2-5; 7 nucleotides match TRBD1. The J segment lost 2 bases and the V segment lost 3 bases, leaving 3 bases of the junction unmatched. CDR3 length equals 14 residues. Germline V gives CDR1 KGHSH, CDR2 LQKENI.

This clone showed up just a few times. V usage is TRBV2 and J usage is TRBJ2-7; 11 bases fit TRBD2. The CDR3 is made up of 15 amino acids. Trimming cost V 5 bases and J 1 base; bases outside gene matches: 4. CDR1 is SNHLY, CDR2 FYNNEI, per germline. For the CDR3, the DNA is TGTGCCAGCAGTAAGGGGACTAGCGGATCCTACGAGCAGTACTTC. Translated: CASSKGTSGSYEQYF.

This clone was seen more than once but under ten times. The CDR3 loop is CASSPRPGTGNNQPQHF. CDR3 bases: TGTGCCAGCTCACCACGACCGGGGACAGGGAACAATCAGCCCCAGCATTTT. V and J are TRBV18 and TRBJ1-5; 9 nucleotides align to TRBD1. V was pared by 1 base and J by 3 bases, with 7 bases of the junction left unmatched. Germline values: CDR1 KGHSH, CDR2 LQKENI. The CDR3 length is 17 residues.

The chain combines TRBV27 with TRBJ2-7; no definite D call. In germline, CDR1 is MNHEY, CDR2 SMNVEV (reference sequence). Deletions cut 6 bases from V and 1 base from J, with 10 bases between. The CDR3 loop spans 13 amino acids. The CDR3: CASSPRLSYEQYF. The CDR3, as DNA: TGTGCCAGCAGCCCGAGGCTATCCTACGAGCAGTACTTC.

This clone was seen only a few times. This chain joins TRBV11-2 and TRBJ2-5; 7 bases agree with TRBD1. The J call is uncertain, as TRBJ2-7 better fits the DNA end. CDR1 is SGHAT, CDR2 FQNNGV, per germline. The CDR3 covers 15 residues. The CDR3 here is CASSLAWTGTYEQYF. The CDR3 bases are TGTGCCAGCAGCTTAGCCTGGACAGGAACCTACGAGCAGTACTTC.

This clone has just a few counts. The rearrangement links TRBV6-6 to TRBJ2-5, with 10 positions matching TRBD2. The tail of the sequence fits TRBJ2-7 better, so the J call may be wrong. In germline, CDR1 is MNHNY, CDR2 SVGAGI (reference sequence). The CDR3 is 15 amino acids. The CDR3 is CASRGGSGRAGEQYF. CDR3 DNA sequence: TGTGCCAGCAGGGGTGGAAGCGGGAGGGCGGGCGAGCAGTACTTC.

This clone was seen more than once but under ten times. The chain combines TRBV7-9 with TRBJ1-2; the D is unclear. The CDR3 is made up of 12 amino acids. In germline, CDR1 is SEHNR, CDR2 FQNEAQ (reference sequence). V dropped 2 bases and J dropped 4 bases, with 5 bases sitting between them. CDR3 region: CASSLNSYGYTF. The CDR3, as DNA: TGTGCCAGCAGCTTAAACAGCTATGGCTACACCTTC.

In this sample, this clone turned up a few times. This chain connects TRBV10-3 to TRBJ2-2; perhaps TRBD1 as D (5 bases). The V end lost 8 bases, the J end lost 5 bases, and 6 bases lay between the germline ends. The CDR3 runs 11 residues. CDR1 ENHRY and CDR2 SYGVKD come from the germline V gene. The CDR3 loop is CAIQGTGELFF. In DNA form, the CDR3 reads TGTGCCATCCAGGGTACCGGGGAGCTGTTTTTT.

The gene calls are TRBV6-5 and TRBJ2-2, with D tentatively TRBD1 (6 bases). Trimming cost V 6 bases and J 5 bases, with 16 bases left between them. The germline V gene has CDR1 MNHEY and CDR2 SVGAGI. This CDR3 contains 15 residues. The CDR3 protein is CASRLQGMVTGELFF. CDR3 nucleotide sequence: TGTGCCAGCAGACTACAGGGAATGGTAACCGGGGAGCTGTTTTTT.